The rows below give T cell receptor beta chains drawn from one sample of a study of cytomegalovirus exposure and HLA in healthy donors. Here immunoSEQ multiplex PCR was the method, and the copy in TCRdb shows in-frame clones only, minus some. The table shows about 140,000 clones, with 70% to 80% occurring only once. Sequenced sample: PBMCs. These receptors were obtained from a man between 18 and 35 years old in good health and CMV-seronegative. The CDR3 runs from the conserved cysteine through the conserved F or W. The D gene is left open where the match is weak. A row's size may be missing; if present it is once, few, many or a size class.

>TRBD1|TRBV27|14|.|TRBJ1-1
TGTGCCAGCAGGATACAGGGGGCGGGCACTGAAGCTTTCTTT
CASRIQGAGTEAFF
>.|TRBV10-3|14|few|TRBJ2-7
TGTGCCATCAGCGCGGGGGCGTCCTCCTACGAGCAGTACTTC
CAISAGASSYEQYF
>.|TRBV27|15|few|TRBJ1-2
TGTGCCAGCAGTTTACGCAGTGGGGCCGCCTATGGCTACACCTTC
CASSLRSGAAYGYTF
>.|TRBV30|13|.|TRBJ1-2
TGTGCCTGGGACCGAGGGTTCAACTATGGCTACACCTTC
CAWDRGFNYGYTF
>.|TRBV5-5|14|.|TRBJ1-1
TGTGCCAGCAGCTTGCGAGGGAGGGACACTGAAGCTTTCTTT
CASSLRGRDTEAFF
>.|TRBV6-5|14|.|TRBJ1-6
TGTGCCAGCAGCTGGACTGATAATAATTCACCCCTCCACTTT
CASSWTDNNSPLHF
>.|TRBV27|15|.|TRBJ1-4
TGTGCCAGCAGTTTAGGGGGGTTAGCTAATGAAAAACTGTTTTTT
CASSLGGLANEKLFF
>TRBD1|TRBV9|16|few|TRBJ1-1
TGTGCCAGCAGCGTAGGGCAGGGGGCTATAAACACTGAAGCTTTCTTT
CASSVGQGAINTEAFF
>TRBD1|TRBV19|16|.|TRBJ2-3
TGTGCCAGTAGTACCCCGGGACAGGGAGGGACAGATACGCAGTATTTT
CASSTPGQGGTDTQYF
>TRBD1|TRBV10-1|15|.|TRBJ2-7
TGCGCCAGCAGTTGCCACAGGGGGAGCTCCTACGAGCAGTACTTC
CASSCHRGSSYEQYF
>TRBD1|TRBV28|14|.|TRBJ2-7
TGTGCCAGCAGAACTACAGGGGGCTCCTACGAGCAGTACTTC
CASRTTGGSYEQYF
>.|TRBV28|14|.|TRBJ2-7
TGTGCCAGCAGTTACCCCGGGGAGTCCTACGAGCAGTACTTC
CASSYPGESYEQYF
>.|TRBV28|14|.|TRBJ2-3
TGTGCCAGCAGTTTACAGGGCCCGACGTATACGCAGTATTTT
CASSLQGPTYTQYF
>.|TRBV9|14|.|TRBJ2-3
TGTGCCAGCAGCGTCCTTGACTACACAGATACGCAGTATTTT
CASSVLDYTDTQYF
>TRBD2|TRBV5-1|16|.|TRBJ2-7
TGCGCCAGCAGCCCGGCCGGGACTAGCGGGATCTACGAGCAGTACTTC
CASSPAGTSGIYEQYF
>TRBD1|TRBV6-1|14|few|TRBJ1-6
TGTGCCAGCAGTGAAGGGACAGGGGTCTCACCCCTCCACTTT
CASSEGTGVSPLHF
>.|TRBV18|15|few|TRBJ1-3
TGTGCCAGCTCACAGAGGGAGGCCTCTGGAAACACCATATATTTT
CASSQREASGNTIYF
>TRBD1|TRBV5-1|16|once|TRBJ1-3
TGCGCCAGCAGCTTGGAACAGGGGGTATCTGGAAACACCATATATTTT
CASSLEQGVSGNTIYF
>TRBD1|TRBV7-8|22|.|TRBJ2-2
TGTGCCAGCAGCTTATATTTCGTTGGGGGACAGGGGGCGCGGAGGGACACCGGGGAGCTGTTTTTT
CASSLYFVGGQGARRDTGELFF
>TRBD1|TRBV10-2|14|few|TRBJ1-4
TGCGCCAGCAGCTCGGGACAGGGCTATGAAAAACTGTTTTTT
CASSSGQGYEKLFF
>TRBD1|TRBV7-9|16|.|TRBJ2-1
TGTGCCAGCAGTCCCGAGACAGGGGGTAAATTCAATGAGCAGTTCTTC
CASSPETGGKFNEQFF
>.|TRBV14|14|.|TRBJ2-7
TGTGCCAGCAGCCAGGGCGGGGGCTCCCACGAGCAGTACTTC
CASSQGGGSHEQYF
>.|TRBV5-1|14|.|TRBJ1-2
TGCGCCAGCAGCTCTCAGGGCTCGGGCTATGGCTACACCTTC
CASSSQGSGYGYTF
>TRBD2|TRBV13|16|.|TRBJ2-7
TGTGCCAGCAGCTCATCCCCCCAGCGGGGGCCCTACGAGCAGTACTTC
CASSSSPQRGPYEQYF
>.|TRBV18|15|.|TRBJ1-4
TGTGCCAGCTCATTAACACAGGGTTTTAATGAAAAACTGTTTTTT
CASSLTQGFNEKLFF
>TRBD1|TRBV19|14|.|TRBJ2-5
TGTGCCAGTACCTTAGGGACAGGCTACGAGACCCAGTACTTC
CASTLGTGYETQYF
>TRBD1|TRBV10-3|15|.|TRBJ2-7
TGTGCCATCAGTGACCCCGGGACAGGGGCCTACGAGCAGTACTTC
CAISDPGTGAYEQYF
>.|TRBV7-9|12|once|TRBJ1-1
TGTTCCAGTCTTCGGGGGAACACTGAAGCTTTCTTT
CSSLRGNTEAFF
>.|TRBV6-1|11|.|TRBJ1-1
TGTGCCAGCAGTTATCAGGGTGAAGCTTTCTTT
CASSYQGEAFF
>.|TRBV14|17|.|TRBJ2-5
TGTGCCAGCAGCCAAGATCTTTCGTCGGGGGGCGTCAAGACCCAGTACTTC
CASSQDLSSGGVKTQYF
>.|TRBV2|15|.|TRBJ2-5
TGTGCCGGATCTTCAGTACGGGGCGGAGGGGAGACCCAGTACTTC
CAGSSVRGGGETQYF
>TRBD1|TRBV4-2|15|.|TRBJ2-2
TGTGCCAGCAGCCCAGATGGGACAGGAACCGGGGAGCTGTTTTTT
CASSPDGTGTGELFF
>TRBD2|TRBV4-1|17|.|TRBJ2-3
TGCGCCAGCAGCCAAGATCCCCCTAGCGGGGTTACAGATACGCAGTATTTT
CASSQDPPSGVTDTQYF
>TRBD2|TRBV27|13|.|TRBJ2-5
TGTGCCAGCAGTTGGGGGGGACTCGAGACCCAGTACTTC
CASSWGGLETQYF
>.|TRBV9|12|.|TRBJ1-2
TGTGCCAGCAGCGGCAACAGGTTTGGCTACACCTTC
CASSGNRFGYTF
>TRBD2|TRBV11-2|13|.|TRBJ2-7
TGTGCCAGCAGCTTTGCGGGAGGGCCGGAGCAGTACTTC
CASSFAGGPEQYF
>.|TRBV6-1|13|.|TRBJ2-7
TGTGCCAGCAGTGATTACCCCAGGGTCGAGCAGTACTTC
CASSDYPRVEQYF
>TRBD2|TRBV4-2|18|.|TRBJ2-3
TGTGCCAGCAGCCAAGAGCCCCAGCGGGGGGCTTACACAGATACGCAGTATTTT
CASSQEPQRGAYTDTQYF
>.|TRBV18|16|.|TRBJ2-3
TGTGCCAGCTCACCACCGCCGATCGGAGAGAAGGATACGCAGTATTTT
CASSPPPIGEKDTQYF
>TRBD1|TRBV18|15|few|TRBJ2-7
TGTGCCAGCTCACAAGACAGGGGAGGTACCTACGAGCAGTACTTC
CASSQDRGGTYEQYF
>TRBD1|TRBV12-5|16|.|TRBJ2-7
TGTGCTAGTGGTCCCAGGGGGCAGGTGTCTACGAGCGAGCAGTACTTC
CASGPRGQVSTSEQYF
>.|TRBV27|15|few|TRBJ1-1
TGTGCCAGCAGTTTAGGGTACAGGGTGAACACTGAAGCTTTCTTT
CASSLGYRVNTEAFF
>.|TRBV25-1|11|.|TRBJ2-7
TGTGCCAGCGAGTACTCCTACGAGCAGTACTTC
CASEYSYEQYF
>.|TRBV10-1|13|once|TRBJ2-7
TGCGCCAGCAGTGGAGGGATTGAAGACGAGCAGTACTTC
CASSGGIEDEQYF
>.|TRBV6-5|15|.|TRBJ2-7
TGTGCCAGCAGACCTTTTGGACAGTCCACCTACGAGCAGTACTTC
CASRPFGQSTYEQYF